This T cell receptor (beta chain) was recovered during a study of T cells after yellow fever vaccination. Background on the study: Fractions of low cell number were prepared using SMART-Seq v4 Ultra Low Input.

Germline V gene data show CDR1 as SGHVS and CDR2 as FNYEAQ. V gave up 5 bases and J gave up 0 bases; unmatched junction bases: 6. CDR3 size: 15 residues. This clonotype was seen at least ten times. Its antigen is currently unknown. Conversion of TCR transcripts into cDNA relied on 5'RACE template switching, which added a universal primer site and UMIs. TCRdb re-called the 5' RACE reads with MiXCR, one entry per CDR3 protein. The table records just over 250,000 distinct CDR3 sequences, roughly 5.6% of them present only once. Study outcomes and limitations: Although most clonotypes did not, a small share appeared in both CD4 and CD8 compartments.

The V call is TRBV7-6, the J call TRBJ1-1; 7 nucleotides line up with TRBD1. The clonotype originates from a man younger than 35 who received the YFV17D yellow fever vaccine. Source: CD4+ T cells sorted from PBMCs, taken on the day of the yellow fever booster vaccination. The CDR3 DNA sequence: TGTGCCAGCAGCCCCGTACAGGGGATGAACACTGAAGCTTTCTTT. This encodes CASSPVQGMNTEAFF.